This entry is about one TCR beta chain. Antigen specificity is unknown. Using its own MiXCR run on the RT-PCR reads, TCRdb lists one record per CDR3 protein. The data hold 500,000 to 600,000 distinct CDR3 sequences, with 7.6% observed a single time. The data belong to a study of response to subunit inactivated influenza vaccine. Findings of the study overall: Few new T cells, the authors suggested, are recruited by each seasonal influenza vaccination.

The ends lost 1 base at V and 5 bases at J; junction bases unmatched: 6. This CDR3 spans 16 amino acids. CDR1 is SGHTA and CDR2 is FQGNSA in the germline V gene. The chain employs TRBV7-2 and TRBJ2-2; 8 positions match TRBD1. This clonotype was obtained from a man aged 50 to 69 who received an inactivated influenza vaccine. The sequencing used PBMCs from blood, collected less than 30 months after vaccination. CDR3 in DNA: TGTGCCAGCAGCTTAGGGGCAGGGGGCCGTACCGGGGAGCTGTTTTTT. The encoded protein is CASSLGAGGRTGELFF. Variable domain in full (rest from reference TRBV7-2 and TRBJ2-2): GAGVSQSPSNKVTEKGKDVELRCDPISGHTALYWYRQSLGQGLEFLIYFQGNSAPDKSGLPSDRFSAERTGGSVSTLTIQRTQQEDSAVYLCASSLGAGGRTGELFFGEGSRLTVL.